This TCR beta chain originates from a study of read filtering for tumor transcriptome and immune sequencing. Across the whole study: The cohort had roughly 17 men and roughly 13 women aged about 45 to 80, mean around 66 years. IR-seq gave about 4.05 to 11 million TCR reads per sample; RNA-seq gave about 80 to 1,400.

This clonotype was counted many times. Antigen: not known. This library used 300 to 500 ng RNA and molecular barcoded adaptors spanning alpha/delta and beta/gamma chains. TCRdb fed the reads into MiXCR, producing one record per CDR3 protein. The sample gives more than 35,000 distinct CDR3 sequences, roughly 13% of which show up once; less than 40% is in the top ten. The study's findings and limits: The sorted CD138-negative fraction was a mixed bone marrow immune population, not purified T cells.

Germline-derived CDR1 and CDR2 are ENHRY and SYGVKD. The CDR3 sequence is 15 residues long. With 8 bases clipped from V and 5 bases from J, the junction kept 9 bases outside the gene matches. Every patient had bone marrow sampled while the disease was active. The J gene is TRBJ2-5, the V gene TRBV10-3, with TRBD2 matching 12 bases. The sequencing sample was made of a population of CD138-negative cells sorted from bone marrow. This receptor was identified in a donor aged 40 or over with multiple myeloma. The DNA for the CDR3 is TGTGCCATCGGAGCTAGCGGGGGGGTTGTGGAGACCCAGTACTTC. Amino acid sequence: CAIGASGGVVETQYF.